This is a list of T cell receptor beta chains from one sample in a study of CD8 T cells in ankylosing spondylitis. TCRdb reprocessed the 5' RACE reads with MiXCR, giving one entry per CDR3 protein. Here the sample spans under 950,000 distinct CDR3 sequences, around 17% being singletons. The sample taken for sequencing was blood, either unsorted or a sorted T cell fraction (not recorded which). The receptor set was obtained from a male donor with ankylosing spondylitis. Each CDR3 is given with its conserved first and last residue. The D gene is left open where the match is weak. Clone size, where shown, is once, few, many, or a class for clones that have expanded.

V,J,size,D,DNA,CDR3
TRBV5-1,TRBJ1-4,few,TRBD1,TGCGCCAGCAGCCTCGACAGGGGAGTGAGTGGGACTAATGAAAAACTGTTTTTT,CASSLDRGVSGTNEKLFF
TRBV3-1,TRBJ2-3,-,TRBD2,TGTGCCAGCAGAGGGGCGGGGGGGCTGAATACGCAGTATTTT,CASRGAGGLNTQYF
TRBV7-2,TRBJ1-6,few,TRBD1,TGTGCCAGCAGCCCCGGGGGGGACAGAAATTCACCCCTCCACTTT,CASSPGGDRNSPLHF
TRBV6-2/TRBV6-3,TRBJ2-7,-,TRBD2,TGTGCCAGCAGTTACGCGGGGGTCGGCTACGAGCAGTACTTC,CASSYAGVGYEQYF
TRBV30,TRBJ2-2,few,-,TGTGCCTGGAGTTATCTACTCGGCACCGGGGAGCTGTTTTTT,CAWSYLLGTGELFF
TRBV5-8,TRBJ2-3,-,-,TGTGCCATCACAGGAGTATCTAGCACAGATACGCAGTATTTT,CAITGVSSTDTQYF
TRBV3-1,TRBJ1-1,few,-,TGTGCCAGCAGCCCGGGGTCCTCCGGCACTGAAGCTTTCTTT,CASSPGSSGTEAFF
TRBV12-3/TRBV12-4,TRBJ1-3,few,-,TGTGCCAGCAGTTTCAAGGGAGCTGGAAACACCATATATTTT,CASSFKGAGNTIYF
TRBV5-1,TRBJ1-1,few,-,TGCGCCAGCAGCCGCGGGGGGGCCAAGAACACTGAAGCTTTCTTT,CASSRGGAKNTEAFF
TRBV20-1,TRBJ2-3,few,-,TGCAGTGCTAGTAGTGAACAGGCAGATACGCAGTATTTT,CSASSEQADTQYF
TRBV7-3,TRBJ2-1,few,-,TGTGCCAGCAGCCAAACCCCAAGCGGCAAATACAATGAGCAGTTCTTC,CASSQTPSGKYNEQFF
TRBV20-1,TRBJ2-3,few,-,TGCAGTGCTAGAGGTTCCCTCGAAGATACGCAGTATTTT,CSARGSLEDTQYF
TRBV6-1,TRBJ2-7,-,-,TGTGCCAGCAGTCGCGGGACGCAGGGTAGGACCTACGAGCAGTACTTC,CASSRGTQGRTYEQYF
TRBV3-1,TRBJ2-1,few,-,TGTGCCAGCAGCCGGGGGGGAGGGACAGACAATGAGCAGTTCTTC,CASSRGGGTDNEQFF
TRBV6-2/TRBV6-3,TRBJ2-2,-,-,TGTGCCAGCACCCCACGAGTTGTCGGGATCGGGACCGGGGAGCTGTTTTTT,CASTPRVVGIGTGELFF
TRBV6-1,TRBJ1-1,-,TRBD1,TGTGCCAGCAGCAACCGGGGGGACAGCCCTGAAGCTTTCTTT,CASSNRGDSPEAFF
TRBV4-1,TRBJ2-3,few,TRBD2,TGCGCCAGCAGCCAAGATACTAGCGGGAGGACGGATACGCAGTATTTT,CASSQDTSGRTDTQYF
TRBV4-2,TRBJ1-1,-,-,TGTGCCAGCAGCCAAGGAGGGTTAGACACTGAAGCTTTCTTT,CASSQGGLDTEAFF
TRBV7-2,TRBJ2-1,-,-,TGTGCCAGCAGCTCTAGAGGGGACTCCCGTGCGGGTGAGCAGTTCTTC,CASSSRGDSRAGEQFF
TRBV4-1,TRBJ1-4,-,-,TGCGCCAGCAGCCAAGGGCAGGGGACGTTGACTGAAAAACTGTTTTTT,CASSQGQGTLTEKLFF
TRBV20-1,TRBJ1-1,-,TRBD1,TGCAGTGCTTCCGGGACAGGGGTGTTCCGGCCTGAAGCTTTCTTT,CSASGTGVFRPEAFF
TRBV12-3/TRBV12-4,TRBJ2-5,-,-,TGTGCCAGCAGTTTGGGGGGCTACCAGACCCAGTACTTC,CASSLGGYQTQYF
TRBV20-1,TRBJ2-2,-,-,TGCAGTGCTAGAGCAGGGGATCTAACCGGGGAGCTGTTTTTT,CSARAGDLTGELFF
TRBV9,TRBJ2-3,-,-,TGTGCCAGCAGCGGTACCGCGGGGACATCTAGCACAGATACGCAGTATTTT,CASSGTAGTSSTDTQYF
TRBV20-1,TRBJ1-5,-,-,TGCAGTGCCGCGGACCGAAATCAGCCCCAGCATTTT,CSAADRNQPQHF
TRBV10-3,TRBJ2-1,few,TRBD2,TGTGCCATCAGCCAATTAGCGGGAGGGCCCTATGAGCAGTTCTTC,CAISQLAGGPYEQFF
TRBV20-1,TRBJ2-7,-,-,TGCAGTGCTAGAGGATTCAGTTCCTACGAGCAGTACTTC,CSARGFSSYEQYF
TRBV6-1,TRBJ1-5,few,-,TGTGCCAGCAGTGAAAACCCAAGCAGGCAGCCCCAGCATTTT,CASSENPSRQPQHF
TRBV11-2,TRBJ1-1,-,-,TGTGCCAGCAGCTTAACGGTGGCCACTGAAGCTTTCTTT,CASSLTVATEAFF
TRBV7-9,TRBJ1-2,few,-,TGTGCCAGCAGCTTAACAGGGACCTCCTATGGCTACACCTTC,CASSLTGTSYGYTF
TRBV28,TRBJ2-7,-,-,TGTGCCAGCAGTGGGACCCGCGGGCAGTACTTC,CASSGTRGQYF
TRBV6-2/TRBV6-3,TRBJ1-1,-,-,TGTGCCAGCAGGTACAGCTTTTCGAACACTGAAGCTTTCTTT,CASRYSFSNTEAFF
TRBV29-1,TRBJ2-7,few,TRBD1,TGCAGCGTTGCGGGACAGGGGTCGTACGAGCAGTACTTC,CSVAGQGSYEQYF
TRBV7-2,TRBJ2-3,few,-,TGTGCCAGCAGCTTAGGCAGGGGTGCCGCAGATACGCAGTATTTT,CASSLGRGAADTQYF
TRBV3-1,TRBJ2-5,few,TRBD2,TGTGCCAGCAGGCCCGGGACTAGCGCCCACCAGTACTTC,CASRPGTSAHQYF
TRBV7-2,TRBJ2-4,few,-,TGTGCCAGCAGCTTAGAGGCAGGCAAAAACATTCAGTACTTC,CASSLEAGKNIQYF
TRBV6-6,TRBJ1-2,-,-,TGTGCCAGCGGCTCGGGAGGCTACACCTTC,CASGSGGYTF
TRBV10-2,TRBJ2-7,few,TRBD1,TGCGCCAGCAACGGACAGGGGGGTACCTACGAGCAGTACTTC,CASNGQGGTYEQYF
TRBV5-1,TRBJ1-5,few,TRBD1,TGCGCCAGCAGCTTTCCAGGACAGGGGGCTAATAGTCAGCCCCAGCATTTT,CASSFPGQGANSQPQHF
TRBV5-1,TRBJ1-2,-,-,TGCGCCAGCAGCTTGGTTCGGGAGAGTGGGTATGGCTACACCTTC,CASSLVRESGYGYTF
TRBV5-6,TRBJ2-1,few,-,TGTGCCAGCAGCTCAAATTTGGCAGGTGAGCAGTTCTTC,CASSSNLAGEQFF
TRBV12-3/TRBV12-4,TRBJ2-1,few,-,TGTGCCAGCAGTTTAGCGCGTTCGGACAATGAGCAGTTCTTC,CASSLARSDNEQFF
TRBV12-3/TRBV12-4,TRBJ2-1,-,-,TGTGCCAGCAGCCCCGTAGGGGCCCCGGCGATAGGGTTCTTC,CASSPVGAPAIGFF
TRBV30,TRBJ2-2,few,-,TGTGCCTGGAGCGGCCCCGGGGCTACCGGGGAGCTGTTTTTT,CAWSGPGATGELFF
TRBV28,TRBJ1-5,few,TRBD1,TGTGCCAGCAGAAACAGGGGTAATAGCAATCAGCCCCAGCATTTT,CASRNRGNSNQPQHF
TRBV5-1,TRBJ2-1,-,-,TGCGCCAGCAGCTTGTCCCCCCTTGTTTTCAGTCAGTTCTTC,CASSLSPLVFSQFF
TRBV7-3,TRBJ2-7,once,TRBD2,TGTGCCAGCAGCCCGCCCAAGGGACTAGGCTACGAGCAGTACTTC,CASSPPKGLGYEQYF
TRBV12-3/TRBV12-4,TRBJ1-1,few,-,TGTGCCAGCAGCCCCAGGGAAATGAACACTGAAGCTTTCTTT,CASSPREMNTEAFF